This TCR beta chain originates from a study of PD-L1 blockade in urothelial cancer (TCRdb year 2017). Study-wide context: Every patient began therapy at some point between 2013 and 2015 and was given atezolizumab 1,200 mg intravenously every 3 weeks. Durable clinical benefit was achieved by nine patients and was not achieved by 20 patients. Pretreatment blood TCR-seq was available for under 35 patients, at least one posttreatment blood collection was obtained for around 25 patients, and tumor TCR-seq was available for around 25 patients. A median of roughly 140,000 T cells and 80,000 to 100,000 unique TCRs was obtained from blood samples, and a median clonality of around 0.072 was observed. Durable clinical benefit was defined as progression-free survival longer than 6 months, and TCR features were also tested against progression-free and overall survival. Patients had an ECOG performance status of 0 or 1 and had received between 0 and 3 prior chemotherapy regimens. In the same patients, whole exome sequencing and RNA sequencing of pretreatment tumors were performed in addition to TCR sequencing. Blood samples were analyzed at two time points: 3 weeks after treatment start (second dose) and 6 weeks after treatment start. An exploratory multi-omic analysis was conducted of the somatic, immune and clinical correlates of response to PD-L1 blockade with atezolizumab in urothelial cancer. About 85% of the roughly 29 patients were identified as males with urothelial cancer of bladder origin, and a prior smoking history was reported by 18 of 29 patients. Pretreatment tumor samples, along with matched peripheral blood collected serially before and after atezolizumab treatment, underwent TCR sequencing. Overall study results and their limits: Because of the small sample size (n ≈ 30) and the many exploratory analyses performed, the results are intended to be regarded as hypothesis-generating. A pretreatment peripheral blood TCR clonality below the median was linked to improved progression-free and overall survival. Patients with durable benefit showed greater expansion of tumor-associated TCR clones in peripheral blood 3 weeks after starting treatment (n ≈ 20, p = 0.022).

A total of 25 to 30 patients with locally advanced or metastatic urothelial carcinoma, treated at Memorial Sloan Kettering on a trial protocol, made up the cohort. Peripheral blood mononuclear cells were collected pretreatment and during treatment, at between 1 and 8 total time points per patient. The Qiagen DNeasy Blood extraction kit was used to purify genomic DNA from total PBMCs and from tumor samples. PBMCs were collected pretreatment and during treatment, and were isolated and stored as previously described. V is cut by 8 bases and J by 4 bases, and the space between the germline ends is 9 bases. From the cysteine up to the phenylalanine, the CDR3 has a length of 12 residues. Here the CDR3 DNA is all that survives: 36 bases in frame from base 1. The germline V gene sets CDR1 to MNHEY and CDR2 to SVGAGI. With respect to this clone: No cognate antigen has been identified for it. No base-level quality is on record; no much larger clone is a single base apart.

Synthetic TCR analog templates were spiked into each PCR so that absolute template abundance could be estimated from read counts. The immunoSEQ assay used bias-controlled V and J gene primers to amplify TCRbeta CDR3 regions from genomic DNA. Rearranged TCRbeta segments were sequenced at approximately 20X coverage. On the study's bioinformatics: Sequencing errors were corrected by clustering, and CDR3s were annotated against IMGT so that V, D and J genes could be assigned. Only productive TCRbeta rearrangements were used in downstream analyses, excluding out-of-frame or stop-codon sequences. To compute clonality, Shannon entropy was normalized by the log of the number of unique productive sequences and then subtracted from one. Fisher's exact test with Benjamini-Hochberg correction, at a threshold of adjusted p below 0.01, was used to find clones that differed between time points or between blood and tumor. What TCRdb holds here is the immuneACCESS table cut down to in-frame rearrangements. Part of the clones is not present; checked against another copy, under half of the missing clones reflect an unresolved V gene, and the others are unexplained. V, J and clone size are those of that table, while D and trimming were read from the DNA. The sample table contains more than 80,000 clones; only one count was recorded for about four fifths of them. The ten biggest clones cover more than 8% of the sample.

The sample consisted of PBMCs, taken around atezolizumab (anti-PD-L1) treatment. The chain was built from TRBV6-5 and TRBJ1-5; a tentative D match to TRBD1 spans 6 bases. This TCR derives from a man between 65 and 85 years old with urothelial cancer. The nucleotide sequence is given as TGTGCCAGCCAACAGGGAAATCAGCCCCAGCATTTT. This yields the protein CASQQGNQPQHF.